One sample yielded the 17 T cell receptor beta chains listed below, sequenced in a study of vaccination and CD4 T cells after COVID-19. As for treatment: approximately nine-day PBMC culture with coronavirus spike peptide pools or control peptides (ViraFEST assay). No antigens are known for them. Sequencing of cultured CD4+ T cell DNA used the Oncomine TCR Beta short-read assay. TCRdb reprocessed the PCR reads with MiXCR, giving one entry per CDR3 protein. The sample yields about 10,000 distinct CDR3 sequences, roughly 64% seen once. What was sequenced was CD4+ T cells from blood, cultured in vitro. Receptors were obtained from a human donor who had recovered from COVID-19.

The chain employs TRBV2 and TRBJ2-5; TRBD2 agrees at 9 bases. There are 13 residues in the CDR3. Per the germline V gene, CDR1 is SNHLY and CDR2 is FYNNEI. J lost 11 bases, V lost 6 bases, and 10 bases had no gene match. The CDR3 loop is CASRRLAVEAQYF. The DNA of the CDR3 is TGTGCCAGCAGAAGACTAGCGGTAGAGGCACAGTACTTC.

CDR3 sequence: CASSLKPYRANGYTF. The CDR3 DNA follows: TGTGCCAGCAGTTTAAAACCATACAGGGCAAATGGCTACACCTTC. The genes are TRBV12-3 or TRBV12-4 and TRBJ1-2; tentative D call: TRBD1 (6 bases). Trimming cost V 2 bases and J 6 bases, with 16 bases left between them. This CDR3 region has 15 residues.

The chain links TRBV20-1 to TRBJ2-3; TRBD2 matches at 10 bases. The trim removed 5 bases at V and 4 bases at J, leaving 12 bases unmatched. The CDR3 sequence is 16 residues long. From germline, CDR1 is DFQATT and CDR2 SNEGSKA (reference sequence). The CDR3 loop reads CSAEYRLAGEADTQYF. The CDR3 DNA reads TGCAGTGCTGAGTATCGCCTAGCGGGAGAAGCAGATACGCAGTATTTT.

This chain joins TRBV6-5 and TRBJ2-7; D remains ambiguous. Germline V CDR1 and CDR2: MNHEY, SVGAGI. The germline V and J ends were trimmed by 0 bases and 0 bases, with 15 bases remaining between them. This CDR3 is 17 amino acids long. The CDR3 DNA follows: TGTGCCAGCAGTTACTCCCAAGGAGTAAGGGTCTCCTACGAGCAGTACTTC. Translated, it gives CASSYSQGVRVSYEQYF.

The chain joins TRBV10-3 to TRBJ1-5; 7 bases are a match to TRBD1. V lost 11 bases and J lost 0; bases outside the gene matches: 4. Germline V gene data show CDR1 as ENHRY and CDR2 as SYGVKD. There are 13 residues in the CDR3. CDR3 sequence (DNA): TGTGCCGTCGGGACAGATAGCAATCAGCCCCAGCATTTT. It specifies CAVGTDSNQPQHF.

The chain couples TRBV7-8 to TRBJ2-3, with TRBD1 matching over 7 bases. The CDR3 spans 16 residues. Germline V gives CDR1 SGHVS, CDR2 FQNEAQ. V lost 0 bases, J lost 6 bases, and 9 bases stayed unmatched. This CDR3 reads CASSLASVGRGDTQYF. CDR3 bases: TGTGCCAGCAGCTTAGCTTCGGTAGGCAGGGGGGATACGCAGTATTTT.

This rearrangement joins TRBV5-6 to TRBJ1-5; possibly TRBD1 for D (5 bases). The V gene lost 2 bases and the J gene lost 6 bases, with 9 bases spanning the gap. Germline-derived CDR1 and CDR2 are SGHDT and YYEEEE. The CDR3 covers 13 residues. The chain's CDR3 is CASSLLGAQPQHF. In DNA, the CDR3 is TGTGCCAGCAGCTTACTCGGGGCTCAGCCCCAGCATTTT.

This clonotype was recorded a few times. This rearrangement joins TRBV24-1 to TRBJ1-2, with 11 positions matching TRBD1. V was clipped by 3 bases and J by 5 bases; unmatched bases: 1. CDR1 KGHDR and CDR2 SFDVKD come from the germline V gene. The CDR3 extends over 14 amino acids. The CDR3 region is CATSDRDRGYGYTF. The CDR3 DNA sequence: TGTGCCACCAGTGATCGGGACAGGGGGTATGGCTACACCTTC.

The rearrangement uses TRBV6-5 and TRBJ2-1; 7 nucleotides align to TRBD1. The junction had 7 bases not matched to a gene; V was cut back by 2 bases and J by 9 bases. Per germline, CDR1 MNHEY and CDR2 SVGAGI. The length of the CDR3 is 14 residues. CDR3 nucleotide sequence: TGTGCCAGCAGTTACACCGACAGGGAGAGTGAGCAGTTCTTC. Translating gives CASSYTDRESEQFF.

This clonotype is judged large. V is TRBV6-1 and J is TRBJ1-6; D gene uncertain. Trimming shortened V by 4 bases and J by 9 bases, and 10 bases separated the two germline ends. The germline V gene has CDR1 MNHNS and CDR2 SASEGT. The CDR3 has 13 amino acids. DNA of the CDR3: TGTGCCAGCAGTGGGCAGGATGTTTCACCCCTCCACTTT. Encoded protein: CASSGQDVSPLHF.

In DNA form, the CDR3 reads TGTGCCAGCAATAGGGACCTGCGGCCCGGGGAGCTGTTTTTT. Its protein is CASNRDLRPGELFF. The chain has TRBV12-3 or TRBV12-4 and TRBJ2-2, with D perhaps TRBD1 or TRBD2 (5 bases each). V was cut by 7 bases and J by 6 bases, with 15 bases left in between. The CDR3 runs to 14 residues.

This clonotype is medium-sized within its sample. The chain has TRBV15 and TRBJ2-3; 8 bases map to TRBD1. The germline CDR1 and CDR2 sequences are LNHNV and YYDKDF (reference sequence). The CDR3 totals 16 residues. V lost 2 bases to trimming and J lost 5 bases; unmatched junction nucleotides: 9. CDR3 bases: TGTGCCACCAGCAGAAGACAGGGGTTGGCCGTAGATACGCAGTATTTT. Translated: CATSRRQGLAVDTQYF.

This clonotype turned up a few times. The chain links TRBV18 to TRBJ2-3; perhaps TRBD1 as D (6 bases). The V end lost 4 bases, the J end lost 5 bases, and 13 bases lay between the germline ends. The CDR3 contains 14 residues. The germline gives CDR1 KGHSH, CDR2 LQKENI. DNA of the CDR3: TGTGCCAGCTCACGTTCGACAGGTGGAGATACGCAGTATTTT. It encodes CASSRSTGGDTQYF.

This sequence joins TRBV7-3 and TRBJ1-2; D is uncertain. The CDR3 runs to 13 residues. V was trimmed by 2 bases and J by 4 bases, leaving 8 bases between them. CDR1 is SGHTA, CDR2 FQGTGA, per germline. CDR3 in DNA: TGTGCCAGCAGCTTAGGTGGGCGCTATGGCTACACCTTC. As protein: CASSLGGRYGYTF.

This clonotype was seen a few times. Here the CDR3 reads CASRSETGRSYSNQPQHF. In nucleotides, the CDR3 is TGTGCCAGCAGGTCGGAGACAGGTCGATCCTATAGCAATCAGCCCCAGCATTTT. The chain has TRBV11-1 and TRBJ1-5; possible D gene TRBD1, 6 bases. V was shortened by 6 bases and J by 0 bases, with 21 bases between the two germline ends. Per the germline V gene, CDR1 is SGHAT and CDR2 is FQDESV (reference sequence). This CDR3 has 18 amino acids.

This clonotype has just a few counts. The CDR3 loop is CATSRDPWEAGELFF. Written as DNA, the CDR3 is TGTGCCACCAGCAGAGATCCCTGGGAGGCCGGGGAGCTGTTTTTT. The V and J genes are TRBV15 and TRBJ2-2; a possible D gene is TRBD2 (6 bases). V shed 0 bases and J shed 6 bases, with 11 bases lying between them. Germline assignment: CDR1 LNHNV and CDR2 YYDKDF (reference sequence). This CDR3 is built from 15 residues.

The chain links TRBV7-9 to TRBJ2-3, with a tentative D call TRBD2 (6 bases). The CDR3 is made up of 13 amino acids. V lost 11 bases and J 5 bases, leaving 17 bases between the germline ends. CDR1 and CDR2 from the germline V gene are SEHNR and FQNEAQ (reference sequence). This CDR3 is CACAWVGGDTQYF. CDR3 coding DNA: TGTGCCTGTGCATGGGTGGGGGGAGATACGCAGTATTTT.